Below are 30 T cell receptor beta chains sequenced from a single sample in a study of technical replicates of blood from several donors. Method: immunoSEQ multiplex PCR; TCRdb's copy keeps in-frame clones and lacks some. The data hold more than 75,000 clones, with about nine tenths observed a single time. The sequenced sample was T cells isolated from PBMCs. The receptors derive from a human donor in good health.

The gene calls are TRBV11-2 and TRBJ2-7, with TRBD2 identical over 9 bases. Per the germline V gene, CDR1 is SGHAT and CDR2 is FQNNGV. V was clipped by 0 bases and J by 5 bases; unmatched bases: 11. CDR3 size: 17 residues. The CDR3, as DNA: TGTGCCAGCAGCTTAGATCGGTGGCTAGCGGGAAGCCACGAGCAGTACTTC. Translation: CASSLDRWLAGSHEQYF.

The chain has TRBV29-1 and TRBJ2-2; perhaps TRBD2 as D (5 bases). The CDR3 is 13 residues long. V dropped 6 bases and J dropped 6 bases, with 14 bases sitting between them. Germline-derived CDR1 and CDR2 are SQVTM and ANQGSEA. DNA for the CDR3: TGCAGCGTGAAAGTTCGGGGTGCCGGGGAGCTGTTTTTT. Its protein is CSVKVRGAGELFF.

V is TRBV6-5 and J is TRBJ1-2; 9 positions agree with TRBD1. The V gene end was trimmed by 0 bases and the J gene end by 5 bases; junction bases not matched to a gene: 7. CDR3 length equals 16 residues. Germline CDR1 reads MNHEY; CDR2 reads SVGAGI. In DNA, the CDR3 is TGTGCCAGCAGTTACTCCTGGGACAGGGTATTGTATGGCTACACCTTC. This gives the protein CASSYSWDRVLYGYTF.

The V and J genes are TRBV12-5 and TRBJ2-2; unclear D gene. In germline, CDR1 is LGHNT, CDR2 FRNRAP. V shed 0 bases and J shed 4 bases, with 15 bases lying between them. This CDR3 comprises 17 residues. The CDR3 nucleotides read TGTGCTAGTGGTTTGGTACTAACCGGCCAGAGCACCGGGGAGCTGTTTTTT. It is translated as CASGLVLTGQSTGELFF.

Points on this clone: A read error may produce the germline difference seen at one junction end. The rearrangement links TRBV7-9 to TRBJ1-3, with unresolved D. This CDR3 contains 15 residues. The germline V gene encodes CDR1 SEHNR and CDR2 FQNEAQ (reference sequence). The CDR3 loop reads CASSLARTLPITIYF. The CDR3 DNA reads as TGTGCCAGCAGCCTAGCCCGTACCCTCCCTATCACCATATATTTT.

Only one count was recorded for this clone. The chain recombines TRBV7-3 with TRBJ2-7; 10 bases are a match to TRBD2. After removal of 4 bases from V and 5 bases from J, the junction contained 8 bases not matched to a gene. The CDR3 is 15 residues long. Germline V lookup: CDR1 SGHTA, CDR2 FQGTGA. The CDR3 sequence is CASSSQGLAGDEQYF. For the CDR3, the DNA is TGTGCCAGCAGCTCTCAGGGCCTAGCGGGGGACGAGCAGTACTTC.

V usage is TRBV28 and J usage is TRBJ2-7, with D tentatively TRBD2 (5 bases). Between the trimmed V and J ends, which lost 2 bases and 6 bases, there was a span of 8 bases. Germline V gene data show CDR1 as MDHEN and CDR2 as SYDVKM. The CDR3 spans 12 residues. The CDR3 nucleotides read TGTGCCAGCAGTTTAGCCCGGGGCGAGCAGTACTTC. Its protein is CASSLARGEQYF. The full variable domain, with the rest looked up from reference TRBV28 and TRBJ2-7, is DVKVTQSSRYLVKRTGEKVFLECVQDMDHENMFWYRQDPGLGLRLIYFSYDVKMKEKGDIPEGYSVSREKKERFSLILESASTNQTSMYLCASSLARGEQYFGPGTRLTVT.

This clone was recorded a few times. V and J are TRBV5-1 and TRBJ1-3, with D possibly TRBD1 on 6 matching bases. The germline V gene encodes CDR1 SGHRS and CDR2 YFSETQ. The CDR3 is 21 amino acids. V was trimmed by 5 bases and J by 5 bases, leaving 35 bases between them. CDR3 nucleotide sequence: TGCGCCAGCAGACCCCTCGGGGGGGACACAAAGGGGTTTTTCGATCGAAACACCATATATTTT. It specifies CASRPLGGDTKGFFDRNTIYF.

J is TRBJ1-2 and V is TRBV5-1; D is perhaps TRBD1 (5 bases). The germline V gene encodes CDR1 SGHRS and CDR2 YFSETQ. The CDR3 has 14 residues. V lost 2 bases to trimming and J lost 4 bases, with 12 bases between them. This CDR3 is CASSFETAFYGYTF. The CDR3 bases are TGCGCCAGCAGCTTCGAGACAGCCTTCTATGGCTACACCTTC.

This chain uses TRBV13 with TRBJ2-5; weak D call: TRBD1 (6 bases). The CDR3 covers 14 residues. Trimming pared 7 bases from V and 5 bases from J, leaving 17 bases between. Germline loops: CDR1 PRHDT, CDR2 FYEKMQ (reference sequence). The CDR3 sequence is CASTNMGALETQYF. Here the CDR3 DNA reads TGTGCCAGCACCAATATGGGGGCACTGGAGACCCAGTACTTC.

The chain recombines TRBV27 with TRBJ2-1, with TRBD2 identical over 14 bases. The V segment lost 2 bases and the J segment 7 bases; nucleotides outside the gene matches: 4. Germline assignment: CDR1 MNHEY and CDR2 SMNVEV (reference sequence). CDR3 length: 16 amino acids. The CDR3 sequence: CASSLGTSGSRNEQFF. CDR3 DNA sequence: TGTGCCAGCAGTTTAGGGACTAGCGGGAGTAGAAATGAGCAGTTCTTC.

The chain carries TRBV28 and TRBJ1-4, with a weak D call TRBD1 (5 bases). The CDR3 consists of 15 residues. Trimming stripped 2 bases from V and 6 bases from J, with 13 bases between. Germline CDR1 and CDR2: MDHEN and SYDVKM. CDR3 region: CASSLPGRGDEKLFF. CDR3 DNA: TGTGCCAGCAGTTTACCGGGGCGGGGGGATGAAAAACTGTTTTTT.

The rearrangement joins TRBV11-2 to TRBJ2-1; D gene ambiguous. The CDR3 extends over 16 amino acids. The V end was cut by 5 bases, the J end by 3 bases, with 17 bases between. The V gene's germline CDR1 is SGHAT and CDR2 FQNNGV. The CDR3 DNA follows: TGTGCCAGCAGCCCAGCAGCCCGGAGTCGCTACAATGAGCAGTTCTTC. Amino acid sequence: CASSPAARSRYNEQFF.

This sequence joins TRBV4-1 and TRBJ2-3; 10 bases map to TRBD2. This CDR3 is built from 19 residues. Trimming removed 0 bases from V and 5 bases from J; junction bases left unmatched: 14. Germline V gene data show CDR1 as MGHRA and CDR2 as YSYEKL. CDR3 residues: CASSQEVLAGGPLVDTQYF. The CDR3 region has the DNA TGCGCCAGCAGCCAAGAGGTGTTAGCGGGGGGCCCTCTAGTAGATACGCAGTATTTT.

This rearrangement joins TRBV6-1 to TRBJ1-4; 7 bases line up with TRBD1. Per the germline V gene, CDR1 is MNHNS and CDR2 is SASEGT. Losses at the gene ends were 3 bases for V and 4 bases for J; bases not matched to a gene: 2. This CDR3 spans 14 amino acids. The CDR3 protein is CASSEGQFNEKLFF. The CDR3 bases are TGTGCCAGCAGTGAGGGACAGTTTAATGAAAAACTGTTTTTT.

This clone was observed a single time. The chain carries TRBV15 and TRBJ1-1; D possibly corresponds to TRBD1 (5 bases). Germline CDR1 LNHNV, CDR2 YYDKDF (reference sequence). Trimming took 0 bases from V and 1 from J, leaving 9 bases between them. The CDR3 loop spans 15 amino acids. The CDR3 nucleotides read TGTGCCACCAGCAGAGATCGGGGGGGGAACACTGAAGCTTTCTTT. Protein: CATSRDRGGNTEAFF.

J is TRBJ2-5 and V is TRBV5-4, with 9 bases aligning to TRBD1. Germline CDR1 SGHNT, CDR2 YYREEE (reference sequence). The V segment lost 2 bases and the J segment 0 bases; nucleotides outside the gene matches: 2. CDR3 size: 15 residues. The CDR3 here is CASSFGTGNQETQYF. In DNA, the CDR3 is TGTGCCAGCAGCTTTGGGACAGGGAACCAAGAGACCCAGTACTTC.

The chain has TRBV28 and TRBJ2-7; 7 bases line up with TRBD2. Trimming cost V 6 bases and J 0 bases; bases outside gene matches: 8. The CDR3 runs to 15 residues. The germline V gene has CDR1 MDHEN and CDR2 SYDVKM. In nucleotides, the CDR3 is TGTGCCAGCAGGGAGCGGGGATTAGACTCCTACGAGCAGTACTTC. It codes for CASRERGLDSYEQYF.

This clone occurred once. This rearrangement joins TRBV10-2 to TRBJ2-6; 9 bases agree with TRBD1. Germline CDR1 and CDR2: WSHSY and SAAADI. Trimming took 10 bases from V and 0 from J; bases not matched to a gene: 4. The CDR3 sequence is 15 residues long. CDR3 DNA: TGCGCCACCGGACAGGGGAGCTCTGGGGCCAACGTCCTGACTTTC. It yields the protein CATGQGSSGANVLTF.

The genes are TRBV11-2 and TRBJ2-7; D may be TRBD2 (6 bases). The V gene lost 0 bases and the J gene lost 2 bases, with 14 bases spanning the gap. Germline CDR1 is SGHAT and CDR2 is FQNNGV. The length of the CDR3 is 16 residues. CDR3 DNA: TGTGCCAGCAGCTTAGATACGGGAGCTAAGACCTACGAGCAGTACTTC. Amino acid sequence: CASSLDTGAKTYEQYF.

The chain links TRBV5-1 to TRBJ1-2; 8 bases line up with TRBD1. CDR1 and CDR2 from the germline V gene are SGHRS and YFSETQ. V dropped 3 bases and J dropped 4; count of bases not matched to a gene: 5. This CDR3 has 14 amino acids. The CDR3: CASSSGQGAYGYTF. CDR3 sequence (DNA): TGCGCCAGCAGCTCTGGACAGGGCGCCTATGGCTACACCTTC.

V and J are TRBV27 and TRBJ2-1; TRBD1 agrees at 11 bases. The V segment lost 3 bases and the J segment 6 bases; nucleotides outside the gene matches: 4. Germline V gives CDR1 MNHEY, CDR2 SMNVEV (reference sequence). This CDR3 spans 15 amino acids. CDR3 region: CASSFSGTGGNEQFF. The CDR3 DNA reads as TGTGCCAGCAGTTTCTCCGGGACAGGGGGCAATGAGCAGTTCTTC.

The CDR3 DNA follows: TGTGCCAGCAGTTTGGGGGAGGGCAGACGGAACACCGGGGAGCTGTTTTTT. This encodes CASSLGEGRRNTGELFF. This chain uses TRBV27 with TRBJ2-2; 7 bases are a match to TRBD2. This CDR3 region has 17 residues. In germline, CDR1 is MNHEY, CDR2 SMNVEV (reference sequence). V was pared by 3 bases and J by 1 base, with 8 bases of the junction left unmatched.

This chain joins TRBV7-3 and TRBJ2-1, with 9 bases that match TRBD1. Unmatched junction bases numbered 19, after V lost 4 bases and J lost 9 bases. The CDR3 sequence is 18 residues long. CDR1 is SGHTA, CDR2 FQGTGA, per germline. The CDR3 region has the DNA TGTGCCAGCAGCTCCAACTACCCGGGACAGGGTGGTACAGTTGAGCAGTTCTTC. It translates to CASSSNYPGQGGTVEQFF.

This chain joins TRBV25-1 and TRBJ2-2; TRBD1 is a possible D gene (5 bases). CDR1 MGHDK and CDR2 SYGVNS come from the germline V gene. Trimming pared 3 bases from V and 4 bases from J, leaving 15 bases between. The CDR3 runs to 16 residues. In nucleotides, the CDR3 is TGTGCCAGCAGTGAGGGTGGGGCAGTCGGCACCGGGGAGCTGTTTTTT. Amino acids: CASSEGGAVGTGELFF.

The chain has TRBV5-4 and TRBJ2-1; tentatively, D is TRBD1 (5 bases). CDR3 length: 17 residues. The V end lost 4 bases, the J end lost 6 bases, and 23 bases lay between the germline ends. CDR1 and CDR2 (germline): SGHNT, YYREEE (reference sequence). Here the CDR3 DNA reads TGTGCCAGCAGCATCTGGGGCACGGGCACGTCTAGCAATGAGCAGTTCTTC. Protein sequence: CASSIWGTGTSSNEQFF. The full variable domain, its missing parts supplied by reference TRBV5-4 and TRBJ2-1, is ETGVTQSPTHLIKTRGQQVTLRCSSQSGHNTVSWYQQALGQGPQFIFQYYREEENGRGNFPPRFSGLQFPNYSSELNVNALELDDSALYLCASSIWGTGTSSNEQFFGPGTRLTVL.

This chain links TRBV6-1 with TRBJ2-7, with a tentative D call TRBD1 (5 bases). In germline, CDR1 is MNHNS, CDR2 SASEGT. The CDR3 length is 13 residues. The V end lost 11 bases, the J end lost 5 bases, and 19 bases lay between the germline ends. This chain's CDR3 is CARHQPTEDEQYF. The CDR3 bases are TGTGCCCGTCACCAACCGACAGAAGACGAGCAGTACTTC.

The chain is built from TRBV27 and TRBJ2-3; TRBD1 agrees at 10 bases. The junction had 3 bases not matched to a gene; V was cut back by 0 bases and J by 0 bases. CDR3 length: 17 residues. CDR1 and CDR2 from the germline V gene are MNHEY and SMNVEV (reference sequence). CDR3 in amino acids: CASSLSRTGGSTDTQYF. The CDR3 coding sequence is TGTGCCAGCAGTTTATCGAGGACAGGGGGGAGCACAGATACGCAGTATTTT.

The rearrangement links TRBV19 to TRBJ2-1; D perhaps matches TRBD2 (6 bases). Germline values: CDR1 LNHDA, CDR2 SQIVND (reference sequence). The length of the CDR3 is 14 residues. The germline V and J ends were trimmed by 8 bases and 1 base, with 12 bases remaining between them. The CDR3 DNA reads as TGTGCCAGTCTGTCCGGGACTTCCTACAATGAGCAGTTCTTC. Amino acid sequence: CASLSGTSYNEQFF.

The chain carries TRBV5-8 and TRBJ2-5; a possible D gene is TRBD2 (7 bases). CDR3 size: 14 residues. Trimming pared 0 bases from V and 5 bases from J, leaving 11 bases between. Germline V gives CDR1 SGHTS, CDR2 YDEGEE. DNA for the CDR3: TGTGCCAGCAGCTTGGCGGGGGGCGGCGAGACCCAGTACTTC. It is translated as CASSLAGGGETQYF.